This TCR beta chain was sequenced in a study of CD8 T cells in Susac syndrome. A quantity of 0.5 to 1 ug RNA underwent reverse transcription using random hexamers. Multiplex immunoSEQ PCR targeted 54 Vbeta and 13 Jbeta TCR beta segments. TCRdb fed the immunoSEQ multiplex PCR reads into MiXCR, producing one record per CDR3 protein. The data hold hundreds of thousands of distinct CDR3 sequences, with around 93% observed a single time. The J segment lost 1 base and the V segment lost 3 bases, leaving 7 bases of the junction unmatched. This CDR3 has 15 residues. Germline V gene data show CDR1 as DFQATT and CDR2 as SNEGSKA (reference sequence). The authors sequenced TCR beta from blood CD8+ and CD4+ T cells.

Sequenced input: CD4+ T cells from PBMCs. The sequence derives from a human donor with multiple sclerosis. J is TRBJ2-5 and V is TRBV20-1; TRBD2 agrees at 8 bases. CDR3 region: CSASSASGLQETQYF. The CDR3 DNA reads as TGCAGTGCTAGTTCGGCTAGCGGGCTCCAAGAGACCCAGTACTTC.